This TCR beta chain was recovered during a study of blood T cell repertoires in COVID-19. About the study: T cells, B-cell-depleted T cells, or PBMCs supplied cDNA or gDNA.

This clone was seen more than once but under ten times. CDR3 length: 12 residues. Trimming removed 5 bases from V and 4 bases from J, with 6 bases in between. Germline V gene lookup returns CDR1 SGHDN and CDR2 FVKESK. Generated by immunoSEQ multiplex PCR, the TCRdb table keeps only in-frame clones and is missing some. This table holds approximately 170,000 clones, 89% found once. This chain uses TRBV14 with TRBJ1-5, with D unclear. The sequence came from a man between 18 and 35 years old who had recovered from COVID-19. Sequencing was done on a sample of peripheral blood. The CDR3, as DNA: TGTGCCAGCAGCTTCCCAAATCAGCCCCAGCATTTT. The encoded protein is CASSFPNQPQHF.